This record looks at one T cell receptor beta chain sequence and its context. The treatment here: about 20 received Ad26.COV2.S at low or high dose, single or two shots; about five received placebo; per-sample allocation not given. The study sampled participants on day 63 after the first vaccine or placebo injection. Vaccination used an Ad26 vector expressing Wuhan-strain SARS-CoV-2 spike. The data belong to a study of Ad26.COV2.S vaccination and SARS-CoV-2 variants. CDR1 WNHNN and CDR2 SYGVQD come from the germline V gene (reference sequence). The CDR3 totals 8 residues. Profiled with immunoSEQ multiplex PCR; TCRdb holds only in-frame clones, not every one. The sample shows some 420,000 clones, approximately 87% of them seen only once.

This clonotype was obtained from a person aged 18-65 years who received the Ad26.COV2.S COVID-19 vaccine or a placebo. The V and J genes are TRBV10-1 and TRBJ1-1; no definite D call. The sequences come from peripheral blood, collected in a trial of Ad26.COV2.S vaccine versus placebo. The CDR3 is CAPTEAFF. The CDR3 DNA sequence: TGCGCTCCCACTGAAGCTTTCTTT.